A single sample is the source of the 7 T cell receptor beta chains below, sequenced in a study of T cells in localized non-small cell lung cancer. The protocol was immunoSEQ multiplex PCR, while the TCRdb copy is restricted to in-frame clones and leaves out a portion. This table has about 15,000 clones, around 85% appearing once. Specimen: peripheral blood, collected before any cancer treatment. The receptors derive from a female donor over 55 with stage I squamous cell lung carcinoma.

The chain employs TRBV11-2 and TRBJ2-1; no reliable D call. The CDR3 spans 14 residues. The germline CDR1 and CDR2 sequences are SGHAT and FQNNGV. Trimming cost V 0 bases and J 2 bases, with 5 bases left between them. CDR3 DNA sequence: TGTGCCAGCAGCTTAGACCTTACCTACAATGAGCAGTTCTTC. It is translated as CASSLDLTYNEQFF.

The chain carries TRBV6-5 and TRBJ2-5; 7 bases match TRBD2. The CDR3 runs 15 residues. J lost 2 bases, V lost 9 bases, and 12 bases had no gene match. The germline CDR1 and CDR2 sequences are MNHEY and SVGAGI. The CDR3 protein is CASRASGVRQETQYF. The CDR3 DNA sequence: TGTGCCAGTAGGGCTAGCGGCGTACGACAAGAGACCCAGTACTTC.

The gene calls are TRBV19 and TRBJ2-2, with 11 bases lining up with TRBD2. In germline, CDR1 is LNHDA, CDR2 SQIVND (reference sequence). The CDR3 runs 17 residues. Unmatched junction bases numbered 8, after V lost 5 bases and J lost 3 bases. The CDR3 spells CASSEVAGGSDTGELFF. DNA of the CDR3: TGTGCCAGTAGTGAGGTAGCGGGAGGGTCCGACACCGGGGAGCTGTTTTTT.

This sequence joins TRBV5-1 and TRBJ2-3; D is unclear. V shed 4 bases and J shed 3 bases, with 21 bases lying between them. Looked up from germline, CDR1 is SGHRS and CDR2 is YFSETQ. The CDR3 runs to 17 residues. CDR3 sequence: CASSLSGAIVGTDTQYF. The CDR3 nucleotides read TGCGCCAGCAGCCTCTCGGGCGCAATCGTGGGAACAGATACGCAGTATTTT.

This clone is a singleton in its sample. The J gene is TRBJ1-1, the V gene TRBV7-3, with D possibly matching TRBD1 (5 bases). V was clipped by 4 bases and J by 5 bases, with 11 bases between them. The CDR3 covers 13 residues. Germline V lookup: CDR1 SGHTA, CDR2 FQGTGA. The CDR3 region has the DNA TGTGCCAGCAGCTCTCTGGGGGAGACTGAAGCTTTCTTT. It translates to CASSSLGETEAFF. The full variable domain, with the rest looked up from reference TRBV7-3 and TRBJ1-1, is GAGVSQTPSNKVTEKGKYVELRCDPISGHTALYWYRQSLGQGPEFLIYFQGTGAADDSGLPNDRFFAVRPEGSVSTLKIQRTERGDSAVYLCASSSLGETEAFFGQGTRLTVV.

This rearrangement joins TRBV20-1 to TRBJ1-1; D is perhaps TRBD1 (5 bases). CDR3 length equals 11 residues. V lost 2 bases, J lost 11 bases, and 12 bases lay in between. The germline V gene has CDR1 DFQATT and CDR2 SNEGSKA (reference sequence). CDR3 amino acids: CSARPGTFAFF. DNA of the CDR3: TGCAGTGCTAGACCCGGGACGTTTGCTTTCTTT.

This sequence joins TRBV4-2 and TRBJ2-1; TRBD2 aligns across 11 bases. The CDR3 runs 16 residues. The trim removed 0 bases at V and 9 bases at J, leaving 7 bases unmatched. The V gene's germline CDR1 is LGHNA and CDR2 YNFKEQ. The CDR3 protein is CASSQEGIAGGSEQFF. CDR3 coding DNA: TGTGCCAGCAGCCAAGAGGGAATAGCGGGAGGGAGTGAGCAGTTCTTC.